This TCR beta chain was profiled in a study of neoadjuvant anti-PD-1 for oral cavity cancer. Study information: Before surgery, most patients got three to four biweekly 3 mg/kg nivolumab doses. Patients without progression received a fourth nivolumab dose around day 43, then surgical resection on days 50-56.

Germline CDR1 MGHRA, CDR2 YSYEKL. The ends lost 5 bases at V and 2 bases at J; junction bases unmatched: 11. The CDR3 totals 17 residues. The table came from immunoSEQ multiplex PCR; TCRdb's copy has only in-frame clones and leaves some out. In the table there are tens of thousands of clones, 80% to 90% of which are singletons. V gene TRBV4-1 combines with J gene TRBJ1-5; TRBD1 matches 8 bases. This clonotype was sampled from a person between 40 and 85 years old with oral cavity squamous cell carcinoma. The sequencing used PBMCs, collected before nivolumab (anti-PD-1) treatment. DNA for the CDR3: TGCGCCAGCAGCTCAGGCAGGGGGCTCCTGCGCAATCAGCCCCAGCATTTT. Amino acids: CASSSGRGLLRNQPQHF.